The 2 T cell receptor beta chains below were found in one sample sequenced in a study of blood T cell repertoires in COVID-19. TCRdb's copy holds only in-frame clones and misses some; the assay was immunoSEQ multiplex PCR. The sample shows approximately 220,000 clones, 86% of them seen only once. Sequencing was performed on PBMCs or T cells enriched from blood (not recorded which). These receptor sequences come from a woman in her twenties or thirties who had been exposed to COVID-19.

This clone was observed a few times. This rearrangement joins TRBV19 to TRBJ1-2; possible D gene TRBD1, 5 bases. The V end lost 6 bases, the J end lost 0 bases, and 20 bases lay between the germline ends. Germline-derived CDR1 and CDR2 are LNHDA and SQIVND (reference sequence). This CDR3 is built from 17 residues. The CDR3 DNA is TGTGCCAGTAGACTTAAGGGGCAGATTCGAGCTAACTATGGCTACACCTTC. This gives the protein CASRLKGQIRANYGYTF. Combining the CDR3 with reference TRBV19 and TRBJ1-2 gives the whole variable domain DGGITQSPKYLFRKEGQNVTLSCEQNLNHDAMYWYRQDPGQGLRLIYYSQIVNDFQKGDIAEGYSVSREKKESFPLTVTSAQKNPTAFYLCASRLKGQIRANYGYTFGSGTRLTVV.

The chain uses TRBV6-5 and TRBJ2-2; 7 bases fit TRBD2. The CDR3 is 15 residues long. V was pared by 2 bases and J by 1 base, with 1 base of the junction left unmatched. Germline V lookup: CDR1 MNHEY, CDR2 SVGAGI. DNA for the CDR3: TGTGCCAGCAGTTACCAGCGGGGGAACACCGGGGAGCTGTTTTTT. Protein: CASSYQRGNTGELFF.